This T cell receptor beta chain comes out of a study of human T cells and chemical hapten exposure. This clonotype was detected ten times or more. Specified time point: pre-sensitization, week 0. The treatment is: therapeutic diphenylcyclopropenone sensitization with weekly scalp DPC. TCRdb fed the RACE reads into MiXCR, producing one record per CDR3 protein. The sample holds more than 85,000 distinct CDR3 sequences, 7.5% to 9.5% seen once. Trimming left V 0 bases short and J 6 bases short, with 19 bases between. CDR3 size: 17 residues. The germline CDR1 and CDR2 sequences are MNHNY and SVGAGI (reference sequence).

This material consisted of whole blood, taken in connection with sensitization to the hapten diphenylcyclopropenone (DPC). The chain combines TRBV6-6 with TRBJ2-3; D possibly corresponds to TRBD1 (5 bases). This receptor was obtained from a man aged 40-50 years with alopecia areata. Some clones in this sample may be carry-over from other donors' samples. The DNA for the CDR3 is TGTGCCAGCAGTTACTCCCGGACACCCGGCAGTTCGGATACGCAGTATTTT. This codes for CASSYSRTPGSSDTQYF.